This T cell receptor (beta chain) was recovered during a study of T-cell reconstitution after alpha-beta-depleted transplantation in children. This CDR3 has 13 residues. V lost 4 bases and J lost 2; bases outside the gene matches: 2. Unique molecular identifiers were used in preparing the TCRbeta library. TCRdb reprocessed the PCR reads with MiXCR, giving one entry per CDR3 protein. The sample contains 500,000 or so distinct CDR3 sequences, approximately 10% of which appear only once. The source was PBMCs, mostly from graft donor cells, collected 180 days after TCRalphabeta/CD19-depleted stem cell transplant. The rearrangement uses TRBV12-3 or TRBV12-4 and TRBJ2-7; TRBD2 aligns across 7 bases. This sequence originates from a female patient aged 2-15 years who had a stem cell transplant for aplastic anemia, so the T cells may come from the graft donor. The CDR3 coding sequence is TGTGCCAGCAGTTCTGGACTAGCCTACGAGCAGTACGTC. Translated: CASSSGLAYEQYV.